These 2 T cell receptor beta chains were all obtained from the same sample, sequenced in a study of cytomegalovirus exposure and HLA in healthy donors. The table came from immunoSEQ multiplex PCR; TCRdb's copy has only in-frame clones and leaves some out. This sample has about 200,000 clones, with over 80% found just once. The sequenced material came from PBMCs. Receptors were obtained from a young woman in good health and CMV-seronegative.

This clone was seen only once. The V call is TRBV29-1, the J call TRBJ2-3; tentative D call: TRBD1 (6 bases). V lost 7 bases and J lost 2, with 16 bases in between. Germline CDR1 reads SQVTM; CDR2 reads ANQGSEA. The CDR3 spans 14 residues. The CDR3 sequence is CSALRGPNTDTQYF. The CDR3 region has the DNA TGCAGCGCCCTCAGGGGCCCTAACACAGATACGCAGTATTTT.

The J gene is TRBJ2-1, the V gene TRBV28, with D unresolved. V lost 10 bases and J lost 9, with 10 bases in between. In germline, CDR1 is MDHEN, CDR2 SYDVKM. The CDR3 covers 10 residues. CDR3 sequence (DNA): TGTGCCACCGCCCTAGGTGAGCAGTTCTTC. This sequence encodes CATALGEQFF.